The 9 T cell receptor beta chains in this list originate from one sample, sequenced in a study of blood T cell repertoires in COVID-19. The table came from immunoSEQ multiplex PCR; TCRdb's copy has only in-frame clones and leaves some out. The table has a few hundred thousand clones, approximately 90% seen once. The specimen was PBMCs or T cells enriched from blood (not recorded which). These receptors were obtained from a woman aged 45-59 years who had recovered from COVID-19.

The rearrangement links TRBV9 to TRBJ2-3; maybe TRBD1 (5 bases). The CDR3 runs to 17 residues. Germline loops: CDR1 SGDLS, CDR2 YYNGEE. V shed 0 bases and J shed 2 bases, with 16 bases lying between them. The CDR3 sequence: CASSVDGATINTDTQYF. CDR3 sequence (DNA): TGTGCCAGCAGCGTAGATGGGGCAACGATCAACACAGATACGCAGTATTTT.

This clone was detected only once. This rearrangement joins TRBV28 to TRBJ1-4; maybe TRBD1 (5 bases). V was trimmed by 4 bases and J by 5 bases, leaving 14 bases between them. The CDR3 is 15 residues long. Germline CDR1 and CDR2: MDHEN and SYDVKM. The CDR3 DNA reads TGTGCCAGCAGTTCTAGACGCAGGGCGAATGAAAAACTGTTTTTT. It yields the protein CASSSRRRANEKLFF.

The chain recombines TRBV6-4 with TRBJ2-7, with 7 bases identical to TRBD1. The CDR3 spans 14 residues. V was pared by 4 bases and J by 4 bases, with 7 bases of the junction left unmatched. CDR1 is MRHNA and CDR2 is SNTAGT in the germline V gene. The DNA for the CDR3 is TGTGCCAGCAGTGGCTGGGACAGCCTTTACGAGCAGTACTTC. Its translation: CASSGWDSLYEQYF.

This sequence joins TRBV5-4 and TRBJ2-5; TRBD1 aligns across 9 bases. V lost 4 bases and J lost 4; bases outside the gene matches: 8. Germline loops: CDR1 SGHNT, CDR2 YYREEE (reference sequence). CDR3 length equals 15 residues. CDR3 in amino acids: CASSPTGTGSETQYF. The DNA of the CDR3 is TGTGCCAGCAGCCCGACCGGGACAGGGTCAGAGACCCAGTACTTC.

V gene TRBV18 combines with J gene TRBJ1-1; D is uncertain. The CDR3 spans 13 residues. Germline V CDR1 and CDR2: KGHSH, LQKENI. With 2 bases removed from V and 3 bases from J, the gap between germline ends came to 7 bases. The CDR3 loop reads CASSPREYTEAFF. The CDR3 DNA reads TGTGCCAGCTCACCAAGAGAGTACACTGAAGCTTTCTTT.

This CDR3 is CASNRGPHGYTF. The CDR3 region has the DNA TGTGCCAGCAATAGGGGGCCCCATGGCTACACCTTC. V usage is TRBV6-5 and J usage is TRBJ1-2, with 7 bases matching TRBD1. The CDR3 totals 12 residues. The germline gives CDR1 MNHEY, CDR2 SVGAGI. Trimming took 7 bases from V and 6 from J; bases not matched to a gene: 5.

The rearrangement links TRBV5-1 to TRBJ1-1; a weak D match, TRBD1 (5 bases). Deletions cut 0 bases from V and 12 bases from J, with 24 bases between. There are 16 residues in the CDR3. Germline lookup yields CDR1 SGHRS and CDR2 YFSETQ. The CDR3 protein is CASSLEQGATVGKTFF. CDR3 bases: TGCGCCAGCAGCTTGGAACAAGGGGCGACGGTTGGAAAAACTTTCTTT.

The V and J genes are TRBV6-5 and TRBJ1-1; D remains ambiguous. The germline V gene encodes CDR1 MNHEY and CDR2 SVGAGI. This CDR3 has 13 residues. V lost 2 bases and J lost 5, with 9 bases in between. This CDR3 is CASSYVGWTEAFF. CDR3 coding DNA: TGTGCCAGCAGTTACGTCGGGTGGACTGAAGCTTTCTTT.

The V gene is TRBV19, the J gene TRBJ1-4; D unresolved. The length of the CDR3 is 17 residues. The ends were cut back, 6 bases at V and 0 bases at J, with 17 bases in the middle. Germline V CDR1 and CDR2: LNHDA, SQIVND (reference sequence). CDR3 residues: CASRRRPPGATNEKLFF. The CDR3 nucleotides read TGTGCCAGTAGACGCCGCCCCCCCGGTGCAACTAATGAAAAACTGTTTTTT.